The 27 T cell receptor beta chains reported below all come from one sample, sequenced in a study of T cell changes during pregnancy in multiple sclerosis. Libraries were prepared by immunoSEQ multiplex PCR; TCRdb keeps only in-frame clonotypes and omits some of them. The sample yields 65,000 to 85,000 clones, about 90% seen once. Sequences were derived from peripheral blood, sampled after pregnancy. Source of these receptors: a female donor in good health, enrolled as a control in a pregnancy study.

V and J are TRBV7-8 and TRBJ2-1; 8 bases are shared with TRBD2. The ends lost 0 bases at V and 8 bases at J; junction bases unmatched: 6. This CDR3 spans 15 amino acids. CDR1 SGHVS and CDR2 FQNEAQ come from the germline V gene. This chain's CDR3 is CASSLAREGNDEQFF. The CDR3 nucleotides read TGTGCCAGCAGCTTAGCCCGGGAGGGCAACGATGAGCAGTTCTTC.

V usage is TRBV7-9 and J usage is TRBJ1-2, with TRBD1 as a possible D gene (6 bases). The V and J ends lost 0 bases and 7 bases respectively, with 12 bases between them. Germline V CDR1 and CDR2: SEHNR, FQNEAQ (reference sequence). This CDR3 region has 14 residues. In nucleotides, the CDR3 is TGTGCCAGCAGCTTAGCTGGACAGCGCGTTGGCTACACCTTC. It yields the protein CASSLAGQRVGYTF.

The chain uses TRBV7-9 and TRBJ2-7; possible D gene TRBD2, 6 bases. Between the trimmed V and J ends, which lost 4 bases and 6 bases, there was a span of 7 bases. There are 11 residues in the CDR3. Germline-derived CDR1 and CDR2 are SEHNR and FQNEAQ (reference sequence). The CDR3 nucleotides read TGTGCCAGCAGCTGGGAGGCCGAGCAGTACTTC. Protein product: CASSWEAEQYF.

The chain links TRBV7-2 to TRBJ1-2; D is undetermined. The ends were cut back, 3 bases at V and 8 bases at J, with 10 bases in the middle. Germline CDR1 is SGHTA and CDR2 is FQGNSA. There are 12 residues in the CDR3. The CDR3 is CASSLEGFGYTF. Here the CDR3 DNA reads TGTGCCAGCAGCTTGGAGGGTTTCGGCTACACCTTC.

The rearrangement uses TRBV30 and TRBJ1-1; a weak D match, TRBD1 (6 bases). CDR1 and CDR2 (germline): GTSNPN, SVGIG (reference sequence). This CDR3 is 13 amino acids long. Trimming cost V 5 bases and J 5 bases, with 15 bases left between them. The CDR3 DNA follows: TGTGCCTGGGCCGGACAGCGGGATACTGAAGCTTTCTTT. Encoded protein: CAWAGQRDTEAFF. The full variable domain, in which reference TRBV30 and TRBJ1-1 provide the parts outside the CDR3, is SQTIHQWPATLVQPVGSPLSLECTVEGTSNPNLYWYRQAAGRGLQLLFYSVGIGQISSEVPQNLSASRPQDRQFILSSKKLLLSDSGFYLCAWAGQRDTEAFFGQGTRLTVV.

This rearrangement joins TRBV30 to TRBJ1-2; the D is unclear. The CDR3 covers 10 residues. Germline values: CDR1 GTSNPN, CDR2 SVGIG (reference sequence). The DNA for the CDR3 is TGTAAAATCGGGGAGGGCGGCTACACCTTC. The encoded protein is CKIGEGGYTF.

J is TRBJ2-3 and V is TRBV29-1, with 10 bases identical to TRBD2. The J segment lost 6 bases and the V segment lost 5 bases, leaving 2 bases of the junction unmatched. CDR3 length: 12 residues. The germline V gene encodes CDR1 SQVTM and CDR2 ANQGSEA. The CDR3 bases are TGCAGCGTTCCGACTAGCGGGGATACGCAGTATTTT. Protein product: CSVPTSGDTQYF.

The chain uses TRBV18 and TRBJ2-1; TRBD2 matches at 9 bases. The V gene's germline CDR1 is KGHSH and CDR2 LQKENI. CDR3 size: 16 residues. V was clipped by 3 bases and J by 4 bases; unmatched bases: 7. CDR3 region: CASSPSTSGFYNEQFF. The CDR3 DNA reads TGTGCCAGCTCACCTAGCACTAGCGGGTTTTACAATGAGCAGTTCTTC.

The chain couples TRBV6-5 to TRBJ2-7, with D maybe TRBD1 (5 bases). The CDR3 covers 13 residues. Trimming stripped 2 bases from V and 4 bases from J, with 9 bases between. Germline V lookup: CDR1 MNHEY, CDR2 SVGAGI. The CDR3 DNA is TGTGCCAGCAGTTACGTAGACAGTTACGAGCAGTACTTC. This codes for CASSYVDSYEQYF.

The V gene is TRBV7-8, the J gene TRBJ2-1; 8 bases are a match to TRBD1. The CDR3 contains 17 residues. Trimming removed 0 bases from V and 3 bases from J; junction bases left unmatched: 7. The germline V gene has CDR1 SGHVS and CDR2 FQNEAQ. DNA for the CDR3: TGTGCCAGCAGCTTAGCGCAGGCAGGGGGCTTCTACAATGAGCAGTTCTTC. Protein: CASSLAQAGGFYNEQFF.

The chain carries TRBV7-6 and TRBJ2-2, with 10 bases identical to TRBD2. In germline, CDR1 is SGHVS, CDR2 FNYEAQ. V was clipped by 1 base and J by 4 bases; unmatched bases: 3. This CDR3 is built from 16 residues. CDR3 nucleotide sequence: TGTGCCAGCAGCTTAGGGTCTAGCGGGGGCACCGGGGAGCTGTTTTTT. It specifies CASSLGSSGGTGELFF.

This clone was detected a few times. The CDR3 DNA reads TGTGCCACCAGCAGTAAGCGGGAGAAAGAGACCCAGTACTTC. Its translation is CATSSKREKETQYF. The chain employs TRBV15 and TRBJ2-5, with 8 bases aligning to TRBD2. This CDR3 spans 14 amino acids. Germline CDR1 is LNHNV and CDR2 is YYDKDF (reference sequence). Trimming removed 3 bases from V and 3 bases from J; junction bases left unmatched: 3.

The chain combines TRBV2 with TRBJ2-1; 8 bases are shared with TRBD1. CDR3 length: 12 residues. V gave up 8 bases and J gave up 12 bases; unmatched junction bases: 9. Per germline, CDR1 SNHLY and CDR2 FYNNEI. In DNA, the CDR3 is TGTGCCAGCTCCGCAGGACAGGGAAGGCAGTTCTTC. Its translation is CASSAGQGRQFF. Filled out from reference TRBV2 and TRBJ2-1, the complete variable domain reads EPEVTQTPSHQVTQMGQEVILRCVPISNHLYFYWYRQILGQKVEFLVSFYNNEISEKSEIFDDQFSVERPDGSNFTLKIRSTKLEDSAMYFCASSAGQGRQFFGPGTRLTVL.

The chain links TRBV10-3 to TRBJ1-6; tentatively, D is TRBD1 (6 bases). Germline V lookup: CDR1 ENHRY, CDR2 SYGVKD. The CDR3 has 17 amino acids. Trimming took 6 bases from V and 8 from J, leaving 23 bases between them. The CDR3 DNA sequence: TGTGCCATCAGCGGGGGGCAGGTGGGGGTTTTGGATTCACCCCTCCACTTT. Encoded protein: CAISGGQVGVLDSPLHF.

The V and J genes are TRBV5-8 and TRBJ1-2; 7 bases align to TRBD1. J was trimmed by 4 bases and V by 0 bases; bases with no gene match: 6. The CDR3 contains 15 residues. Germline V gene sequence: CDR1 SGHTS, CDR2 YDEGEE. CDR3 amino acids: CASSLAGTDIYGYTF. As DNA, the CDR3 is TGTGCCAGCAGCTTGGCCGGGACAGACATCTATGGCTACACCTTC.

V is TRBV4-3 and J is TRBJ1-4; D is undetermined. The V gene lost 0 bases and the J gene lost 5 bases, with 22 bases spanning the gap. CDR1 and CDR2 (germline): LGHNA, YSLEER. This CDR3 spans 19 amino acids. CDR3 DNA sequence: TGCGCCAGCAGCCAAGATCCTGAAGCGGCAGCCACGGGGAATGAAAAACTGTTTTTT. Protein product: CASSQDPEAAATGNEKLFF.

The chain recombines TRBV7-2 with TRBJ1-4; D not certain. Looked up from germline, CDR1 is SGHTA and CDR2 is FQGNSA. The CDR3 sequence is 12 residues long. The V end lost 5 bases, the J end lost 8 bases, and 9 bases lay between the germline ends. The CDR3 protein is CASSAEDEKLFF. CDR3 DNA sequence: TGTGCCAGCAGCGCGGAAGACGAAAAACTGTTTTTT. Complete variable domain (other parts from reference TRBV7-2 and TRBJ1-4): GAGVSQSPSNKVTEKGKDVELRCDPISGHTALYWYRQSLGQGLEFLIYFQGNSAPDKSGLPSDRFSAERTGGSVSTLTIQRTQQEDSAVYLCASSAEDEKLFFGSGTQLSVL.

CDR3 protein: CASTQGGGLYEQYF. DNA for the CDR3: TGTGCCAGCACCCAGGGTGGGGGCCTCTACGAGCAGTACTTC. The chain recombines TRBV6-5 with TRBJ2-7, with D possibly matching TRBD1 (6 bases). V shed 7 bases and J shed 3 bases, with 16 bases lying between them. The CDR3 is 14 amino acids. Germline loops: CDR1 MNHEY, CDR2 SVGAGI.

The rearrangement joins TRBV7-2 to TRBJ1-5; 9 positions agree with TRBD1. This CDR3 has 16 amino acids. V lost 3 bases, J lost 7 bases, and 10 bases stayed unmatched. The germline V gene encodes CDR1 SGHTA and CDR2 FQGNSA. CDR3 protein: CASSFQGTGIGQPQHF. The CDR3 bases are TGTGCCAGCAGCTTCCAGGGGACAGGGATAGGACAGCCCCAGCATTTT.

The chain has TRBV27 and TRBJ2-1, with 10 bases that match TRBD2. The V gene's germline CDR1 is MNHEY and CDR2 SMNVEV (reference sequence). CDR3 size: 16 residues. Germline trimming cut 4 bases from V and 6 bases from J; bases unmatched to any gene: 9. The DNA for the CDR3 is TGTGCCAGCAGTTCTTCACCTAGCGGGAGTATCAATGAGCAGTTCTTC. Its protein product is CASSSSPSGSINEQFF.

The CDR3 region is CASSLEISGSYEQYF. The DNA for the CDR3 is TGTGCCAGCAGCTTGGAGATTAGCGGATCTTACGAGCAGTACTTC. V gene TRBV11-2 combines with J gene TRBJ2-7; D perhaps matches TRBD2 (6 bases). The CDR3 is 15 amino acids. Trimming removed 3 bases at V and 4 bases at J, with 16 bases between. CDR1 and CDR2 from the germline V gene are SGHAT and FQNNGV. Filled out from reference TRBV11-2 and TRBJ2-7, the complete variable domain reads EAGVAQSPRYKIIEKRQSVAFWCNPISGHATLYWYQQILGQGPKLLIQFQNNGVVDDSQLPKDRFSAERLKGVDSTLKIQPAKLEDSAVYLCASSLEISGSYEQYFGPGTRLTVT.

The chain employs TRBV4-1 and TRBJ2-2; 10 bases map to TRBD1. Germline V gene sequence: CDR1 MGHRA, CDR2 YSYEKL. The J segment lost 5 bases and the V segment lost 2 bases, leaving 8 bases of the junction unmatched. This CDR3 contains 17 residues. The CDR3: CASSQTIGTGDTGELFF. DNA for the CDR3: TGCGCCAGCAGCCAAACAATTGGGACAGGGGATACCGGGGAGCTGTTTTTT.

The V gene is TRBV6-4, the J gene TRBJ2-1; 7 bases line up with TRBD2. V was clipped by 0 bases and J by 3 bases; unmatched bases: 5. Germline V gives CDR1 MRHNA, CDR2 SNTAGT. The CDR3 is made up of 16 amino acids. DNA for the CDR3: TGTGCCAGCAGTGACTCCGGCGGGGGAGGCTACAATGAGCAGTTCTTC. Amino acid sequence: CASSDSGGGGYNEQFF.

This rearrangement joins TRBV5-6 to TRBJ2-3, with 7 bases matching TRBD1. The CDR3 spans 12 residues. Trimming took 4 bases from V and 8 from J; bases not matched to a gene: 4. Germline-derived CDR1 and CDR2 are SGHDT and YYEEEE. This CDR3 reads CASSPGQLTQYF. The CDR3 coding sequence is TGTGCCAGCAGCCCGGGACAGCTTACGCAGTATTTT.

The chain uses TRBV12-5 and TRBJ1-6, with D hard to call. Deletions cut 6 bases from V and 8 bases from J, with 14 bases between. This CDR3 is 14 amino acids long. CDR1 is LGHNT, CDR2 FRNRAP, per germline. The CDR3 spells CASGDGAPDSPLHF. In nucleotides, the CDR3 is TGTGCTAGTGGCGATGGAGCCCCCGATTCACCCCTCCACTTT. The complete variable domain, with remaining parts taken from reference TRBV12-5 and TRBJ1-6, reads DARVTQTPRHKVTEMGQEVTMRCQPILGHNTVFWYRQTMMQGLELLAYFRNRAPLDDSGMPKDRFSAEMPDATLATLKIQPSEPRDSAVYFCASGDGAPDSPLHFGNGTRLTVT.

This clone was seen more than once but under ten times. This CDR3 is CASSPRQGRINEKLFF. CDR3 coding DNA: TGTGCCAGCTCACCTCGACAGGGAAGGATTAATGAAAAACTGTTTTTT. The chain links TRBV18 to TRBJ1-4; 7 bases are a match to TRBD1. V shed 3 bases, J shed 4 bases, and the junction held 8 bases outside the gene matches. Germline lookup yields CDR1 KGHSH and CDR2 LQKENI. The CDR3 runs 16 residues.

Of note for this clone: The DNA is omitted, as the CDR3 cannot be located on it reliably, and the CDR3 follows TCRdb's listing. The chain couples TRBV21-1 to TRBJ1-5. TRBV21-1 is listed as a pseudogene. The CDR3 is made up of 22 amino acids, end residues included. The CDR3 loop reads CASSSHWGRGSVLVDSNQPQHF.